This passage covers 14 T cell receptor beta chains from one sample sequenced in a study of PD-1 blockade in classical Hodgkin lymphoma. Data came from immunoSEQ multiplex PCR; TCRdb stores just in-frame clones and leaves some out. This table has about 24,000 clones, 84% appearing once. Time point denoted: cycle 4 day 1 (C4D1), after five to seven weeks of nivolumab. All patients experienced relapse after autologous stem cell transplantation, and brentuximab vedotin exposure was variable. Here the sequenced sample was peripheral blood mononuclear cells (PBMCs), taken before the fourth cycle of nivolumab. These receptors originate from a human donor with classical Hodgkin lymphoma.

In this sample, this clone turned up a few times. CDR3 region: CASSLQSNQPQHF. The CDR3 coding sequence is TGTGCCAGCAGCTTACAGAGCAATCAGCCCCAGCATTTT. The rearrangement joins TRBV7-9 to TRBJ1-5; D is uncertain. This CDR3 has 13 residues. CDR1 is SEHNR, CDR2 FQNEAQ, per germline (reference sequence). The ends were cut back, 2 bases at V and 1 base at J, with 3 bases in the middle.

The chain joins TRBV10-3 to TRBJ1-1; D remains unclear. The ends were cut back, 1 base at V and 0 bases at J, with 3 bases in the middle. The CDR3 runs to 13 residues. The V gene's germline CDR1 is ENHRY and CDR2 SYGVKD. CDR3 coding DNA: TGTGCCATCAGTGAGTTACTGAACACTGAAGCTTTCTTT. It translates to CAISELLNTEAFF.

The chain joins TRBV7-3 to TRBJ2-5; TRBD1 aligns across 8 bases. The CDR3 is made up of 16 amino acids. With V trimmed by 2 bases and J by 5 bases, 10 bases remained unmatched. In germline, CDR1 is SGHTA, CDR2 FQGTGA. CDR3 amino acids: CASSLHVAGGMETQYF. The DNA of the CDR3 is TGTGCCAGCAGCTTACATGTCGCAGGGGGCATGGAGACCCAGTACTTC.

The gene calls are TRBV19 and TRBJ2-2; possibly TRBD1 or TRBD2 for D (5 bases each). Trimming took off 3 bases at V and 4 bases at J, with 12 bases between the two ends. Germline V gene data show CDR1 as LNHDA and CDR2 as SQIVND (reference sequence). There are 15 residues in the CDR3. CDR3 in amino acids: CASSITGRGTGELFF. CDR3 coding DNA: TGTGCCAGTAGTATTACAGGCCGGGGCACCGGGGAGCTGTTTTTT. The variable domain in full, with the rest retrieved from reference TRBV19 and TRBJ2-2, is DGGITQSPKYLFRKEGQNVTLSCEQNLNHDAMYWYRQDPGQGLRLIYYSQIVNDFQKGDIAEGYSVSREKKESFPLTVTSAQKNPTAFYLCASSITGRGTGELFFGEGSRLTVL.

The rearrangement links TRBV7-2 to TRBJ2-7, with TRBD2 as a possible D gene (6 bases). The CDR3 covers 15 residues. Deletions cut 1 base from V and 0 bases from J, with 10 bases between. Per the germline V gene, CDR1 is SGHTA and CDR2 is FQGNSA. The CDR3 nucleotides are TGTGCCAGCAGCTTAGGGCTAGCGTTCTCCTACGAGCAGTACTTC. Translation gives CASSLGLAFSYEQYF.

This chain uses TRBV7-2 with TRBJ2-7, with 12 nucleotides matching TRBD2. The germline CDR1 and CDR2 sequences are SGHTA and FQGNSA. The V gene end was trimmed by 2 bases and the J gene end by 4 bases; junction bases not matched to a gene: 15. CDR3 size: 19 residues. The CDR3 region has the DNA TGTGCCAGCAGCTTACCCCTTTGGACTAGCGGGAAGGTACGGTACGAGCAGTACTTC. Translated: CASSLPLWTSGKVRYEQYF.

The chain combines TRBV19 with TRBJ1-5, with D unresolved. The length of the CDR3 is 13 residues. Deletions cut 1 base from V and 4 bases from J, with 5 bases between. Germline V gene sequence: CDR1 LNHDA, CDR2 SQIVND (reference sequence). The CDR3 loop reads CASSIVPNQPQHF. The CDR3 DNA is TGTGCCAGTAGTATAGTCCCGAATCAGCCCCAGCATTTT. The full variable domain, its missing parts supplied by reference TRBV19 and TRBJ1-5, is DGGITQSPKYLFRKEGQNVTLSCEQNLNHDAMYWYRQDPGQGLRLIYYSQIVNDFQKGDIAEGYSVSREKKESFPLTVTSAQKNPTAFYLCASSIVPNQPQHFGDGTRLSIL.

By share, this clone counts as medium-sized. As DNA, the CDR3 is TGTGCCAGCAGTCTACCCTCCACGGGCTTCCTCTACGAGCAGTACTTC. Protein sequence: CASSLPSTGFLYEQYF. The chain recombines TRBV28 with TRBJ2-7; D is undetermined. Germline values: CDR1 MDHEN, CDR2 SYDVKM. CDR3 length equals 16 residues. Trimming took off 5 bases at V and 3 bases at J, with 20 bases between the two ends.

The chain uses TRBV27 and TRBJ2-5; 13 bases align to TRBD2. With the DNA end fitting TRBJ2-7 better, the J assignment may be wrong. This CDR3 spans 16 amino acids. The germline gives CDR1 MNHEY, CDR2 SMNVEV (reference sequence). CDR3 coding DNA: TGTGCCAGCAGTTCCCCCGGGACTAGCGGGATGTACGAGCAGTACTTC. This encodes CASSSPGTSGMYEQYF.

The V gene is TRBV7-2, the J gene TRBJ2-4; D is ambiguous. V was clipped by 5 bases and J by 6 bases, with 17 bases between them. The CDR3 spans 15 residues. The germline V gene has CDR1 SGHTA and CDR2 FQGNSA. CDR3: CASSLQWSLVNIQYF. CDR3 sequence (DNA): TGTGCCAGCAGCCTCCAGTGGAGCCTCGTAAACATTCAGTACTTC. Full variable domain (remainder filled in from reference TRBV7-2 and TRBJ2-4): GAGVSQSPSNKVTEKGKDVELRCDPISGHTALYWYRQSLGQGLEFLIYFQGNSAPDKSGLPSDRFSAERTGGSVSTLTIQRTQQEDSAVYLCASSLQWSLVNIQYFGAGTRLSVL.

The CDR3 is CASSVDEGRGWETQYF. The CDR3 bases are TGTGCCAGCAGCGTAGACGAGGGGAGGGGCTGGGAGACCCAGTACTTC. The rearrangement links TRBV9 to TRBJ2-5; 7 bases line up with TRBD2. Germline V gene sequence: CDR1 SGDLS, CDR2 YYNGEE. This CDR3 comprises 16 residues. Trimming removed 0 bases from V and 5 bases from J; junction bases left unmatched: 10.

The CDR3 sequence is CASSLEPTSGRASFF. The CDR3 bases are TGTGCCAGCAGCTTAGAGCCCACTAGCGGGAGGGCCTCGTTCTTC. This chain links TRBV7-9 with TRBJ2-1; TRBD2 matches at 13 bases. V was clipped by 1 base and J by 15 bases; unmatched bases: 9. Per germline, CDR1 SEHNR and CDR2 FQNEAQ (reference sequence). This CDR3 is 15 amino acids long. Filled out from reference TRBV7-9 and TRBJ2-1, the complete variable domain reads DTGVSQNPRHKITKRGQNVTFRCDPISEHNRLYWYRQTLGQGPEFLTYFQNEAQLEKSRLLSDRFSAERPKGSFSTLEIQRTEQGDSAMYLCASSLEPTSGRASFFGPGTRLTVL.

The rearrangement links TRBV5-6 to TRBJ1-2, with 8 nucleotides matching TRBD1. Germline values: CDR1 SGHDT, CDR2 YYEEEE. This CDR3 is built from 14 residues. V was clipped by 1 base and J by 7 bases; unmatched bases: 6. This CDR3 is CASSLTQGAFGYTF. DNA of the CDR3: TGTGCCAGCAGCTTGACCCAGGGGGCTTTTGGCTACACCTTC.

This chain links TRBV28 with TRBJ2-4; a possible D gene is TRBD1 (6 bases). Deletions cut 4 bases from V and 0 bases from J, with 16 bases between. The germline gives CDR1 MDHEN, CDR2 SYDVKM. This CDR3 region has 17 residues. The CDR3 DNA sequence: TGTGCCAGCAGTTCACCCAGGGGCCTCTTAGCCAAAAACATTCAGTACTTC. Protein: CASSSPRGLLAKNIQYF.